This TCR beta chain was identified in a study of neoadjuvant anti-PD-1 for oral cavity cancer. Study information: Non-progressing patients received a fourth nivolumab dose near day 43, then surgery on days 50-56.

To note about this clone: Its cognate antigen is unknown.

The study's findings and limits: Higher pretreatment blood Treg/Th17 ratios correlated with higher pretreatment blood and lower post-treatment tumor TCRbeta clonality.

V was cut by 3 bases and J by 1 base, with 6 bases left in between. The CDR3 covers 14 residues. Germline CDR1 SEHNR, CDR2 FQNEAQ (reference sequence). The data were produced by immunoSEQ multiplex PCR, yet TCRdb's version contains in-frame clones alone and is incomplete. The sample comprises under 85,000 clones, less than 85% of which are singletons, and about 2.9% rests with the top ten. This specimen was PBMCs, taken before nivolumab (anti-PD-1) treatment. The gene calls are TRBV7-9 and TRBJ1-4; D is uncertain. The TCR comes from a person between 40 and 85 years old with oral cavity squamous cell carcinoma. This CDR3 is CASSFSGTNEKLFF. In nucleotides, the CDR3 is TGTGCCAGCAGCTTTAGTGGAACTAATGAAAAACTGTTTTTT.